The subject of this entry is one TCR beta chain. The data originate from a study of blood T cell repertoires in COVID-19. Background on the study: From T cells, B-cell-depleted T cells, or PBMCs came the material, which was cDNA or gDNA.

TCRdb's table, derived via immunoSEQ multiplex PCR, lists solely in-frame clones and lacks some. The repertoire holds 110,000 to 150,000 clones, with less than 80% as singletons. The CDR3 covers 12 residues. V gave up 10 bases and J gave up 4 bases, with 14 bases separating them. The germline CDR1 and CDR2 sequences are ENHRY and SYGVKD. This clonotype originated in a man in his sixties with acute or convalescent COVID-19. This chain joins TRBV10-3 and TRBJ2-7; possibly TRBD2 for D (5 bases). Source material: peripheral blood. The CDR3 region is CATLEGGYEQYF. The CDR3 coding sequence is TGTGCCACGTTAGAGGGTGGGTACGAGCAGTACTTC.